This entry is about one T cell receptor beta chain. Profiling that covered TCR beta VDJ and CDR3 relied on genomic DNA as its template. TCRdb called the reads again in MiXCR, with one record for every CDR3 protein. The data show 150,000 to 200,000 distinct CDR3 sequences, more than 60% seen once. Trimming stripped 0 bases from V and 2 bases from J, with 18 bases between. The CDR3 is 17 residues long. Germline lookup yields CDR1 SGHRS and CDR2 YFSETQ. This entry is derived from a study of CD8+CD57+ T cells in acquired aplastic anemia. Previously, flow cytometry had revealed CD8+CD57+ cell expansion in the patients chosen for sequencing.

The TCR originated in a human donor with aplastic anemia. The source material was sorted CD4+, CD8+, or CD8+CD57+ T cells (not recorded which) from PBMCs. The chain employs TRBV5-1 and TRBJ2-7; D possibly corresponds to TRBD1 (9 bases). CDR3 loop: CASSLAGGDRAPYEQYF. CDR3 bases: TGCGCCAGCAGCTTGGCCGGGGGGGACAGGGCGCCCTACGAGCAGTACTTC.